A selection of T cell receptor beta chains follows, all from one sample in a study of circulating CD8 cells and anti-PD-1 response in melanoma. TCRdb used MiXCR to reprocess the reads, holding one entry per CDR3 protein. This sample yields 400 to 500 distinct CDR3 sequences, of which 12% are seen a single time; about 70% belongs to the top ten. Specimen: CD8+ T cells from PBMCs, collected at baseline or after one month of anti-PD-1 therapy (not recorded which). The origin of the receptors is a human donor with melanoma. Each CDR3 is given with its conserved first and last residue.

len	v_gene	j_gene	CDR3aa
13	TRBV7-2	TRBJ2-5	CASSLVGLETQYF
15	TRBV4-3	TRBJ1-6	CASSQRTGGDSPLHF
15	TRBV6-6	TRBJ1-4	CASSYSRQGSEKLFF
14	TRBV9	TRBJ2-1	CASSVGGGRNEQFF
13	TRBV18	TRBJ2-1	CASSPVAYNEQFF
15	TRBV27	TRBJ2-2	CASTRSGLYTGELFF
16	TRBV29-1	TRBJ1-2	CSVPQPGQGGHYGYTF
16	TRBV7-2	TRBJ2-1	CASSYDLRGVYNEQFF
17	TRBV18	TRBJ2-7	CASSPWTSGPQFYEQYF
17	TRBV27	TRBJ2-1	CASSLSGASGLRNEQFF
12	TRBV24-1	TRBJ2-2	CATSVGAGELFF
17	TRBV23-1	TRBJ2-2	CASSHLDRGVNTGELFF
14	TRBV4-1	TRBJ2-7	CASSQDAANYEQYF
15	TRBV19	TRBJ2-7	CASSIDLGSSYEQYF
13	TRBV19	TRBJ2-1	CATGALTYNEQFF
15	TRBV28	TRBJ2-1	CASSHPGRGIDEQFF
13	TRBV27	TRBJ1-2	CASSLTGAYGYTF
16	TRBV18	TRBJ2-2	CASSPDERLNTGELFF
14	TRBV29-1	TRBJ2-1	CSVLGLATYNEQFF
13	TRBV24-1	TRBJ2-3	CATSDAETDTQYF
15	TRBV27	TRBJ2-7	CASSVLAGASYEQYF
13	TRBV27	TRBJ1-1	CASSLTGSDEAFF